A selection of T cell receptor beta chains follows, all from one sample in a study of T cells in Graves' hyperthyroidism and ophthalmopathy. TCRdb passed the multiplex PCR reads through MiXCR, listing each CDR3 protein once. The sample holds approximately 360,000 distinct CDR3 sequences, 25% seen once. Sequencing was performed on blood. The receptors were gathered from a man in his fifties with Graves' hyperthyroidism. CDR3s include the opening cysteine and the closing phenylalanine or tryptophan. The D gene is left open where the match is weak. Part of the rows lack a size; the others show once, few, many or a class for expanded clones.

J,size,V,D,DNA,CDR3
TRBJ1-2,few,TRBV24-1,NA,TGTGCCACCAGTGCCGTTCCAGGGAATGGCTACACCTTC,CATSAVPGNGYTF
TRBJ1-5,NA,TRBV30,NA,TGTGCCTGGAGTGGAGGGGGGCTAGGTCAGCCCCAGCATTTT,CAWSGGGLGQPQHF
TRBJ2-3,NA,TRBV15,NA,TGTGCCACCAGCAGAGGGACAGGCACAGATACGCAGTATTTT,CATSRGTGTDTQYF
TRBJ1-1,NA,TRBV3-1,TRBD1,TGTGCCAGCAGCGGGACAGGGAGTACTGAAGCTTTCTTT,CASSGTGSTEAFF
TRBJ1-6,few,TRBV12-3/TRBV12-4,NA,TGTGCCAGCAGTTCCGGGGGATATAATTCACCCCTCCACTTT,CASSSGGYNSPLHF
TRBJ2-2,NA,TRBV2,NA,TGTGCCAGCAGTGAAAGGCGTTACACCGGGGAGCTGTTTTTT,CASSERRYTGELFF
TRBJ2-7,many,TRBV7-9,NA,TGTGCCAGCAGCTTAAGTGGGGACTACGAGCAGTACTTC,CASSLSGDYEQYF
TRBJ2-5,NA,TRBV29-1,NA,TGCAGCGTCGCGCCCTGGACTGGACGGGAGACCCAGTACTTC,CSVAPWTGRETQYF
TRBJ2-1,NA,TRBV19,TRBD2,TGTGCCAGTACCCAGGGACTAGCGGGATCAAGTGCGAGTCTCTACAATGAGCAGTTCTTC,CASTQGLAGSSASLYNEQFF
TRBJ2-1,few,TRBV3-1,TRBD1,TGTGCCAGCAGCCAAGACGATTACAGGGGCGATGAGCAGTTCTTC,CASSQDDYRGDEQFF
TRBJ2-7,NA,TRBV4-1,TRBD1,TGCGCCAGCAGCCAAGCGGACAGGCAAGACTACGAGCAGTACTTC,CASSQADRQDYEQYF
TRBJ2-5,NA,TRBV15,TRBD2,TGTGCCACCAGCAGGACTAGCGGGAAGGAGACCCAGTACTTC,CATSRTSGKETQYF
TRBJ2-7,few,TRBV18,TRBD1,TGTGCCAGCTCACCGACAGGGTCTTTCTACGAGCAGTACTTC,CASSPTGSFYEQYF
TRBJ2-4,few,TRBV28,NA,TGTGCCAGCAGTCTTCAGGCTAGCCTAGTCATTCAGTACTTC,CASSLQASLVIQYF
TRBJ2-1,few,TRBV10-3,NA,TGTGCCATCACTAAAGTAGGGTCCCGTGGGAATGAGCAGTTCTTC,CAITKVGSRGNEQFF
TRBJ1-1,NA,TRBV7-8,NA,TGTGCCAGCAGCTTACGAGGGAACCAGAACACTGAAGCTTTCTTT,CASSLRGNQNTEAFF
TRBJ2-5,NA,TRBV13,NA,TGTGCCAGCAGCTTCACAGGCCGAAAAGAGACCCAGTACTTC,CASSFTGRKETQYF
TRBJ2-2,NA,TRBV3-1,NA,TGTGCCGGCAGCCTCCGCCGGGGGGGGGAGCTGTTTTTT,CAGSLRRGGELFF
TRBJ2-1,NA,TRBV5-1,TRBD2,TGCGCCAGCAGCTTGGCGAGCGGGGCCAGCTCCTACAATGAGCAGTTCTTC,CASSLASGASSYNEQFF
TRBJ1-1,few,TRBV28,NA,TGTGCCAGCAGTTCGATATATGGAACACGGATTAACACTGAAGCTTTCTTT,CASSSIYGTRINTEAFF
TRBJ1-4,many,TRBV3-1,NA,TGTGCCAGCAGCCACAAGGGACGGGCTAATGAAAAACTGTTTTTT,CASSHKGRANEKLFF
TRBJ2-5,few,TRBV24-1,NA,TGTGCCACCAGTGATACAGGGAAAGAGACCCAGTACTTC,CATSDTGKETQYF
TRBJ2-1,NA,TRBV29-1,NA,TGCAGCGTCCTCCGAGGTTTTGGAGGGAATGAGCAGTTCTTC,CSVLRGFGGNEQFF
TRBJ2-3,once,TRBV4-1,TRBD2,TGCGCCAGCAGCCAAGCGCAGCGGGAGACTTACACAGATACGCAGTATTTT,CASSQAQRETYTDTQYF
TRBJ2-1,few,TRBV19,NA,TGTGCCAGTAGTATCGTTCTTTGGGGGAACAATGAGCAGTTCTTC,CASSIVLWGNNEQFF
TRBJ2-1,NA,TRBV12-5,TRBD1,TGTGCTAGTGGTCCCCGGCTAGGGGGCGATGAGCAGTTCTTC,CASGPRLGGDEQFF
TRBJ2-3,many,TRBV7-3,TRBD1,TGTGCCAGCAGCCCCTCACAGGGGACCACAGATACGCAGTATTTT,CASSPSQGTTDTQYF
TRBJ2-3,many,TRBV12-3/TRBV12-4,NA,TGTGCCAGCAGTGCTGACAGGATCACAGATACGCAGTATTTT,CASSADRITDTQYF
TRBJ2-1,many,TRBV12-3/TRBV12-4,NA,TGTGCCAGCAGTTTAGCGGGAGCGGTCGGTGAGCAGTTCTTC,CASSLAGAVGEQFF
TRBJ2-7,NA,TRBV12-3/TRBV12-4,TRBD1,TGTGCCAGCACCCGGACAGGCCTCTACGAGCAGTACTTC,CASTRTGLYEQYF
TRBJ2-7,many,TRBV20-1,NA,TGCAGTGCTAGTGAGGTTGGAGGGAGGTACGAGCAGTACTTC,CSASEVGGRYEQYF
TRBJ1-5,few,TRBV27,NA,TGTGCCAGCAGTTTAGTACAGGGAGGGGGTCAGCCCCAGCATTTT,CASSLVQGGGQPQHF
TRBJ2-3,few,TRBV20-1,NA,TGCAGTGCTAGACCTGGATTCACAGATACGCAGTATTTT,CSARPGFTDTQYF
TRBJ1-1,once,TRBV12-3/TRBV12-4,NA,TGTGCCAGCAGTCCGGCCCGGGCGAATATTGAAGCTTTCTTT,CASSPARANIEAFF
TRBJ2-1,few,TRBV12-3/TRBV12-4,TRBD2,TGTGCCAGCAGTCCACCGGGACTAGCGGGAGGGGTTGAGCAGTTCTTC,CASSPPGLAGGVEQFF
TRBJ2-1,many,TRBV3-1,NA,TGTGCCAGCAGCCCGGACTATGGCGAGCAGTTCTTC,CASSPDYGEQFF
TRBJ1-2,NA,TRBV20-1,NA,TGCAGTCACCGGGACACTACCTCTAACTATGGCTACACCTTC,CSHRDTTSNYGYTF
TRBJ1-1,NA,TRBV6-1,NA,TGTGCCAGCAGTGCAGGGTACGACACTGAAGCTTTCTTT,CASSAGYDTEAFF
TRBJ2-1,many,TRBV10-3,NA,TGTGCCATCACACTCGGGATTCCCTACAATGAGCAGTTCTTC,CAITLGIPYNEQFF
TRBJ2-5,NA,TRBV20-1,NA,TGCAGTGCTAACCAAGAGACCCAGTACTTC,CSANQETQYF
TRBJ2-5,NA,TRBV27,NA,TGTGCCAGCAGAAGCAGGGCTACGACCCAGTACTTC,CASRSRATTQYF
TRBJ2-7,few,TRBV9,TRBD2,TGTGCCAGCAGCAATAGCGGGAATCTCCCCTACGAGCAGTACTTC,CASSNSGNLPYEQYF
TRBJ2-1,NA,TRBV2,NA,TGTGTCAGCAACAGGGAGATTAGCAATGAGCAGTTCTTC,CVSNREISNEQFF
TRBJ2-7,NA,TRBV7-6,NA,TGTGCCAGCAGCTTAGGTCACTCAAGCTCCTACGAGCAGTACTTC,CASSLGHSSSYEQYF
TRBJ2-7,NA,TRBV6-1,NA,TGTGCCAGCCCCCGCGACGAAACCTACGAGCAGTACTTC,CASPRDETYEQYF
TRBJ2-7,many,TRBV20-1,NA,TGCAGTGCTAGAGTGGCCAACAGCCCCTACGAGCAGTACTTC,CSARVANSPYEQYF
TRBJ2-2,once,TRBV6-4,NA,TGTGCCAGCAGTTACTCCCTTCTAGCGTCCGCGAACACCGGGGAGCTGTTTTTT,CASSYSLLASANTGELFF
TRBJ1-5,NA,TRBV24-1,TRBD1,TGTGCCACCAGTGATCCGAGCCCAGGGGGCGGCAATCAGCCCCAGCATTTT,CATSDPSPGGGNQPQHF
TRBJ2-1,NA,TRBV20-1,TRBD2,TGCAGTGCCCCCTTGCGGGAGGGCCCGAGATCCTACAATGAGCAGTTCTTC,CSAPLREGPRSYNEQFF
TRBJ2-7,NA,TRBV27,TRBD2,TGTGCCAGCAGTTCACGCCCACTAGCGGGAGGGTCCGGCAAGCAGTACTTC,CASSSRPLAGGSGKQYF
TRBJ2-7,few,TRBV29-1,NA,TGCAGCGTTGGGACTACCGGCGAGCAGTACTTC,CSVGTTGEQYF
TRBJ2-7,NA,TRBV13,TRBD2,TGTGCCAGCAGCCAGCGACTAGCGACCTACGAGCAGTACTTC,CASSQRLATYEQYF
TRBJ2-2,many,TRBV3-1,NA,TGTGCCAGCAGCCAAGTACGGGGTACCGGGGAGCTGTTTTTT,CASSQVRGTGELFF
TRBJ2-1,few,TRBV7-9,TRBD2,TGTGCCAGCAGCGCCGGACTAGCGGGAGATTTGAAGGACAATGAGCAGTTCTTC,CASSAGLAGDLKDNEQFF
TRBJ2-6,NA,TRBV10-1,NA,TGCGCCCCCACCGGGGTCGGGGCCAACGTCCTGACTTTC,CAPTGVGANVLTF
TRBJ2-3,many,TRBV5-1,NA,TGCGCCAGCAGCACACGGGACCTAAGCACAGATACGCAGTATTTT,CASSTRDLSTDTQYF
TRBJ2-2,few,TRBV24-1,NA,TGTGCCACCAGTGCAGGGAGGTACACCGGGGAGCTGTTTTTT,CATSAGRYTGELFF
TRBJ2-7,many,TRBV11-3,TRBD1,TGTGCCAGCAGCTTTGGGACAGGGAGCTCCTACGAGCAGTACTTC,CASSFGTGSSYEQYF
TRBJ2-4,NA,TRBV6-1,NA,TGTGCCACCGGGGAGGTAGGGAAATGGAACATTCAGTACTTC,CATGEVGKWNIQYF